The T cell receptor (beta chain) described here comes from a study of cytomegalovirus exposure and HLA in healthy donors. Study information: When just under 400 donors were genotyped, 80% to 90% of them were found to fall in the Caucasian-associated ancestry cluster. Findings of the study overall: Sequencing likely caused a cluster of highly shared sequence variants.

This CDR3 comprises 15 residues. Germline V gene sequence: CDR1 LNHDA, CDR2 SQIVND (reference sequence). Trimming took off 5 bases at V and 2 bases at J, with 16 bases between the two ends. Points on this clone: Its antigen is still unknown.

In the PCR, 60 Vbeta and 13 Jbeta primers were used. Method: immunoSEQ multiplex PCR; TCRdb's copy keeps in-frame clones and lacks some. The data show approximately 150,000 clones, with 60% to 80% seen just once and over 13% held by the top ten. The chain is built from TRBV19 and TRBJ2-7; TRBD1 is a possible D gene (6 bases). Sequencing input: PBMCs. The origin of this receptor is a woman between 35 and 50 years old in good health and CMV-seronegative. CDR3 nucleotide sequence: TGTGCCAGTAGTCCACGGACAGTAAAAACCTACGAGCAGTACTTC. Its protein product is CASSPRTVKTYEQYF.